The rows below give T cell receptor beta chains drawn from one sample of a study of blood T cell repertoires in COVID-19. Assay: immunoSEQ multiplex PCR; the TCRdb copy retains only in-frame clones and omits some. The table shows about 530,000 clones, with about 89% occurring only once. Sequenced input: peripheral blood. These TCRs come from a woman in her forties or fifties with COVID-19, enrolled during active disease. CDR3s include the opening cysteine and the closing phenylalanine or tryptophan.

TRBJ2-7 TRBV6-1 CASWEAGGTYEQYF
TRBJ2-2 TRBV5-4 CASSQFYITGELFF
TRBJ2-2 TRBV12-5 CASGSTGGNTGELFF
TRBJ2-5 TRBV3-1/TRBV3-2 CASSQAAVPETQYF
TRBJ1-4 TRBV28 CASSYLRTGAEKLFF
TRBJ2-7 TRBV5-4 CAARDGGDYEDEQYF
TRBJ2-7 TRBV10-3 CAACPGTGSSEQYF
TRBJ1-5 TRBV5-1 CASSLFPDQPQHF
TRBJ2-7 TRBV7-7 CASSLGPGESYEQYF
TRBJ1-1 TRBV27 CASSTTWDRRNTEAFF
TRBJ1-4 TRBV5-1 CASSLRGDSKEKLFF
TRBJ2-1 TRBV2 CASSEAQERGGLVSSYNEQFF
TRBJ1-3 TRBV4-2 CASSQDSSSGNTIYF
TRBJ2-4 TRBV7-6 CASSLGPIEAKNIQYF
TRBJ1-1 TRBV18 CASSPRGVQSVNTEAFF
TRBJ1-3 TRBV12-3/TRBV12-4 CASSLVSHTIYF
TRBJ1-1 TRBV9 CASSVGQVTEAFF
TRBJ1-1 TRBV18 CATKQAPGTEAFF
TRBJ1-2 TRBV7-9 CASSLAAQLRGYTF
TRBJ2-5 TRBV5-1 CASSTVAGGPQETQYF
TRBJ1-6 TRBV5-1 CASSPTGQSRNSPLHF
TRBJ1-2 TRBV2 CASSVSGQGIGYTF
TRBJ2-2 TRBV5-8 CASSLYRGLTNTGELFF
TRBJ1-1 TRBV7-2 CASSLLREPTEAFF
TRBJ2-5 TRBV3-1/TRBV3-2 CASSIRGASGEEETQYF
TRBJ2-6 TRBV27 CASSAYGYGANVLTF
TRBJ2-2 TRBV6-2/TRBV6-3 CASRYPRLGHATGELFF
TRBJ1-1 TRBV12-3/TRBV12-4 CASSLTGGVAFF
TRBJ1-2 TRBV9 CASSGGQGAIFNYGYTF
TRBJ2-7 TRBV4-1 CASSQGTSTYEQYF
TRBJ1-6 TRBV9 CASSRNTGGNSPLHF
TRBJ1-1 TRBV2 CASRPQMNTEAFF
TRBJ1-5 TRBV6-5 CASRASGGPNQPQHF
TRBJ2-1 TRBV7-3 CASSSGIAGDSEQFF
TRBJ1-2 TRBV19 CASSIAISANYGYTF
TRBJ1-1 TRBV5-1 CASSYSRGNTEAFF
TRBJ2-5 TRBV11-2 CASSLRTGGRETQYF
TRBJ2-7 TRBV5-1 CASSPTTAIQSYEQYF
TRBJ1-1 TRBV5-1 CASSSGQGRGHTEAFF
TRBJ1-1 TRBV30 CAWSVRPDSEAFF
TRBJ1-4 TRBV6-1 CASSSSWDTEKLFF
TRBJ2-1 TRBV19 CASTSEGFHNEQFF
TRBJ1-4 TRBV6-1 CASSEAGDRPIYDEKLFF
TRBJ1-2 TRBV5-1 CASSTDREGYTF
TRBJ1-5 TRBV7-8 CASSPQAVSNQPQHF
TRBJ1-6 TRBV6-5 CASRPPPGLAPLHF
TRBJ1-1 TRBV19 CASSIPRGFENTEAFF
TRBJ2-5 TRBV4-1 CASSPFLAGGQETQYF
TRBJ2-1 TRBV5-5 CASSPRIRDNEQFF
TRBJ2-7 TRBV3-1/TRBV3-2 CASSQGLDEQYF
TRBJ1-2 TRBV9 CASSANYGTGDVGGYTF
TRBJ1-1 TRBV5-1 CASSSEGRRGEAFF
TRBJ2-7 TRBV7-6 CASSLGRGTSYEQYF
TRBJ1-1 TRBV7-9 CASSLLRPAEAFF
TRBJ2-7 TRBV4-1 CASSAASGGNYEQYF
TRBJ1-1 TRBV5-1 CASSSQGGDTEAFF
TRBJ2-1 TRBV4-1 CASSPTFRDNEQFF